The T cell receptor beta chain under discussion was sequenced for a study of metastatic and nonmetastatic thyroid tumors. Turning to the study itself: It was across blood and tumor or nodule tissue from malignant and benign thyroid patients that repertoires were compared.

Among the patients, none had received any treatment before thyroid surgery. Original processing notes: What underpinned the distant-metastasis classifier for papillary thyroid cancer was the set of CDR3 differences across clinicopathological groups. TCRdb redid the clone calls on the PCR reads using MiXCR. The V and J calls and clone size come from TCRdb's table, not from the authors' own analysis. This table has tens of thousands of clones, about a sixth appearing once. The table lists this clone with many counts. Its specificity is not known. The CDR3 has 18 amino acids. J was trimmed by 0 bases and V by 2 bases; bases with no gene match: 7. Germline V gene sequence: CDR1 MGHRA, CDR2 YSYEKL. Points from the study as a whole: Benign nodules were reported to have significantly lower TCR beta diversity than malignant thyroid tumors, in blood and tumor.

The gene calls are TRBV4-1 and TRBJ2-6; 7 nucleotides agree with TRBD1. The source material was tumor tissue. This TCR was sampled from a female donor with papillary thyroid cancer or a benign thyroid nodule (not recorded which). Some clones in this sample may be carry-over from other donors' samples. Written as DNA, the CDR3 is TGCGCCAGCAGCCAACCCGGGACAGTCGGCTCTGGGGCCAACGTCCTGACTTTC. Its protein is CASSQPGTVGSGANVLTF.